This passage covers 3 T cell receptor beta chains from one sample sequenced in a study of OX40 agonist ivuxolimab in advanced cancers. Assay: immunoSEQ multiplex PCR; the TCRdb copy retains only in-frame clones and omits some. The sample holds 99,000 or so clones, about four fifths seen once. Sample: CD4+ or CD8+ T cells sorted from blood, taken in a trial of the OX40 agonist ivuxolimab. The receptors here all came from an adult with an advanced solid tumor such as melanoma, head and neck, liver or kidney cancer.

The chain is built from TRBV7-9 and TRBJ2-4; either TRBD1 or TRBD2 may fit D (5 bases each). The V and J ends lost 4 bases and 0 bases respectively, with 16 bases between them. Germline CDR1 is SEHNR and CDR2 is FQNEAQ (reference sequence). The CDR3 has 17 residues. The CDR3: CASSSERGLLAKNIQYF. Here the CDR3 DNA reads TGTGCCAGCAGCTCTGAGAGGGGTCTTCTAGCCAAAAACATTCAGTACTTC.

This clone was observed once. CDR3 protein: CASSLDLAGGALYEQYF. DNA for the CDR3: TGTGCCAGCAGCTTAGATCTTGCGGGAGGGGCCTTGTACGAGCAGTACTTC. The chain employs TRBV11-2 and TRBJ2-7; TRBD2 agrees at 9 bases. Germline lookup yields CDR1 SGHAT and CDR2 FQNNGV. The CDR3 spans 17 residues. Unmatched junction bases numbered 10, after V lost 0 bases and J lost 4 bases.

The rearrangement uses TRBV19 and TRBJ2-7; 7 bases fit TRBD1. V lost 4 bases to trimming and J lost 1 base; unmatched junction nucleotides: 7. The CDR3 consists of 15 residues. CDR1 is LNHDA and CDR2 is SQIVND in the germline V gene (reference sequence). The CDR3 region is CASSRTQGQSYEQYF. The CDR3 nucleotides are TGTGCCAGTAGTAGGACCCAGGGACAGTCCTACGAGCAGTACTTC.